This TCR beta chain was documented in a study of blood T cell repertoires in COVID-19. Study details: Sites in the United States, Italy and Spain provided acute and convalescent COVID-19 samples.

This CDR3 is 13 amino acids long. V was cut by 4 bases and J by 10 bases, with 16 bases left in between. Germline CDR1 is MNHEY and CDR2 is SVGAGI. Per the original data handling: Amplification with reference gene primers provided the estimates of nucleated cell counts. Measured with immunoSEQ multiplex PCR; TCRdb has only the in-frame clones, and not every one. That table furnishes V, J and clone size, whereas the DNA furnished D and trimming. Of roughly 300,000 clones listed, 70% to 90% are singletons. Individuals drawn from approximately 22 US areas were about 18 to 95 years old. Donors in Cohort 3 who had recovered were those with two negative PCRs, healthcare professional clearance, or resolution of their symptoms.

The genes are TRBV6-5 and TRBJ1-1, with D maybe TRBD1 (5 bases). The TCR sequence derives from a woman aged 30 to 39 who had recovered from COVID-19. Input material: PBMCs or T cells enriched from blood (not recorded which). The CDR3: CASSSNTLRGAFF. The CDR3 DNA follows: TGTGCCAGCAGTTCGAACACCTTAAGGGGAGCTTTCTTT.